Sequencing of this T cell receptor (beta chain) was carried out in a study of T cells in Graves' hyperthyroidism and ophthalmopathy. Study results and caveats: Blood held most thyroid clonotypes expanded above 0.001 frequency.

This CDR3 has 15 amino acids. V lost 3 bases and J 1 base, leaving 9 bases between the germline ends. Per germline, CDR1 SEHNR and CDR2 FQNEAQ (reference sequence). The sample holds a few counts of this clonotype. The antigen is undetermined. Among the patients, aged 18 to 65, hyperthyroidism was newly diagnosed and had lasted under 2 months. RNA transcripts yielded amplified TCR beta CDR3 regions. HTBI primers were employed in a first-round RT-PCR of the TCR CDR3. TCRdb fed the multiplex PCR reads into MiXCR, producing one record per CDR3 protein. Among over 700,000 distinct CDR3 sequences listed, roughly a third were seen once.

The clonotype was recovered from a woman aged 40 to 50 with Graves' hyperthyroidism. Sample: blood. The V gene is TRBV7-9, the J gene TRBJ2-2; D is ambiguous. The CDR3 loop reads CASSFLLENTGELFF. The CDR3 DNA reads TGTGCCAGCAGCTTTCTACTGGAGAACACCGGGGAGCTGTTTTTT.